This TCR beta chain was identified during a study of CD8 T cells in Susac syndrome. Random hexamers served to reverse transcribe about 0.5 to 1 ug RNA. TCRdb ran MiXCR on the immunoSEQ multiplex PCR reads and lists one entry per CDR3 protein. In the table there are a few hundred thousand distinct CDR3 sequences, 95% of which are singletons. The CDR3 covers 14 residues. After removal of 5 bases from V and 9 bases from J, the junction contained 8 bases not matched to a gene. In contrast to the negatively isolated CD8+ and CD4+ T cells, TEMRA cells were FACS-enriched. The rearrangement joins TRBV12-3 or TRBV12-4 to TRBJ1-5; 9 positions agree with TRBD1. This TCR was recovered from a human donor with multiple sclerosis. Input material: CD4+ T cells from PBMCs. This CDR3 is CASSTRDRDSPQHF. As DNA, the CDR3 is TGTGCCAGCAGTACCCGGGACAGGGATTCGCCCCAGCATTTT.